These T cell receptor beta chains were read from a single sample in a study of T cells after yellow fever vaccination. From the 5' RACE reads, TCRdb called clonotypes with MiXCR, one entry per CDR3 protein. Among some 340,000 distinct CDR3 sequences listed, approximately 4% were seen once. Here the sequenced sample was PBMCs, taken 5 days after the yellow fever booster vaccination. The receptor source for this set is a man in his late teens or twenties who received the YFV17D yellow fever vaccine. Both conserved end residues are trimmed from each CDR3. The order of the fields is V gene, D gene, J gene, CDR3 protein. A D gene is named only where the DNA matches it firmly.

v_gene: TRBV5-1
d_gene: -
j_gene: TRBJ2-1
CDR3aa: ASSLNGGRDEQF

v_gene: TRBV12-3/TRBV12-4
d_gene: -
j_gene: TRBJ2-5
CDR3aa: ASSSQSQETQY

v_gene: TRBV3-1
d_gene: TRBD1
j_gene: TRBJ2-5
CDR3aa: ASSQGSDPSGTGDETQY

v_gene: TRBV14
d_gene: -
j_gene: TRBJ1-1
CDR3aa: ASSQDHPPVFTEAF

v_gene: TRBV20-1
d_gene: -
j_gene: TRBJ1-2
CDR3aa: SGTWDYGYT

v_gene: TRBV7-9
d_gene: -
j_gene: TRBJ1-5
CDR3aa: ASSLAQAGQPQH

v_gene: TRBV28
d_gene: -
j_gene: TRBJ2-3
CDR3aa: ASIGQQSTDTQY

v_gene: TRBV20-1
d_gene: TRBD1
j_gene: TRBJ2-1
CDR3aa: SALQTGAYNEQF

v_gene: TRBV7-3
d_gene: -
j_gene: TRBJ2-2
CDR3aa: ASTPSSAANTGELF

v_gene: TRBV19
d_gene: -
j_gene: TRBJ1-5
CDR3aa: ASSRRGRSNQPQH

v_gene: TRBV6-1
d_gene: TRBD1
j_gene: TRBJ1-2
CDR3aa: ASSDPGQGTYGYT

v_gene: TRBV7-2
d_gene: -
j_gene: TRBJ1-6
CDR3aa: ASSLLERVNSPLH

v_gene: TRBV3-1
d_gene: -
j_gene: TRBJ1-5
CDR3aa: ASSRLGGDQPQH

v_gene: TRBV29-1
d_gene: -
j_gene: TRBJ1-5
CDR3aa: SVDLGGDQPQH

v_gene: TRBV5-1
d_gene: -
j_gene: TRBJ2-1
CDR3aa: ASSSQGSSYNEQF

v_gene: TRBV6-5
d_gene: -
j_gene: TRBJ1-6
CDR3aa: ASRRMSSYNSPLH

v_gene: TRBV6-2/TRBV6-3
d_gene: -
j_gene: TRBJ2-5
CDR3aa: ASRGTSQETQY

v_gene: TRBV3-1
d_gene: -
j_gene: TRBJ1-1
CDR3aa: ASATGGGAF

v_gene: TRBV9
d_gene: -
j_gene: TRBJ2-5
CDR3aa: ASSVAGVEETQY

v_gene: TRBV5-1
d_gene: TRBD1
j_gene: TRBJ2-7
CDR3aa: ASSLAGQSSRY

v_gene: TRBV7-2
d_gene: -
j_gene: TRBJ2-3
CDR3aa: ASSLTRSSTDTQY

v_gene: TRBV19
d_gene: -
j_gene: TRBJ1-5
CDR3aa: ASSMGLTVGNQPQH

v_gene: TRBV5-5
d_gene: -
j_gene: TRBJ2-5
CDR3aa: ASSLADTWETQY

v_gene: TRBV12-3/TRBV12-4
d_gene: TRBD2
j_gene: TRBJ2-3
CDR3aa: ASIGGPTSGASTDTQY

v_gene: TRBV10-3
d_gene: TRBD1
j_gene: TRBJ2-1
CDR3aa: AIGPRTGGTYEQF

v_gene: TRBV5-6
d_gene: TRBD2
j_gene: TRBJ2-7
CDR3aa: ASSPGGTSSYEQY

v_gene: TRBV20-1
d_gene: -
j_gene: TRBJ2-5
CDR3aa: SARGNFRGETQY

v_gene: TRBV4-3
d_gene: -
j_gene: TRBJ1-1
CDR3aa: ASSQDRRWNTEAF

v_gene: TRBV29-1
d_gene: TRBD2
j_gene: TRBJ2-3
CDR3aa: SAFDSGGATDTQY

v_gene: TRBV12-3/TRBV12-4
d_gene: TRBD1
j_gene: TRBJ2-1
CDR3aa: ASSFRQGDEQF

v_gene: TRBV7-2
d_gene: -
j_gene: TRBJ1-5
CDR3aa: ASSPQGSGQPQH

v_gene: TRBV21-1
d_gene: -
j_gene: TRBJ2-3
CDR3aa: ATKTGKVPDTQY

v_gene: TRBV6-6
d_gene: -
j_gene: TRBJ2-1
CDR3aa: ASRTGVTYNEQF

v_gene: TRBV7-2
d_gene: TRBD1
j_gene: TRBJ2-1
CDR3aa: ASSPGTGGKQF

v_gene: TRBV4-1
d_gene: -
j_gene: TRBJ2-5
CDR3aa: ASSQGDETQY

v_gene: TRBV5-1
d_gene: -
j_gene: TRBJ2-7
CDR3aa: ASSLTTPTYEQY

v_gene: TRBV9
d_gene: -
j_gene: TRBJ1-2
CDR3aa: ASSADSSVNYGYT

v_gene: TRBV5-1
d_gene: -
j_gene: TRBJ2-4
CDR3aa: ASSISDKNIQY

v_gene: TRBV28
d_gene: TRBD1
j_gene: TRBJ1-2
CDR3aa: ASSQGAGHNYGYT

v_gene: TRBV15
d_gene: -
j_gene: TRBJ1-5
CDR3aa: ATSRGVGQPQH

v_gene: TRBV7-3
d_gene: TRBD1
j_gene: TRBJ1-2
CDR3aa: ASSSQGGTANYGYT

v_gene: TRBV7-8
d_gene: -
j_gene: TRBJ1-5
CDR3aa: ASQPEEAFVQPQH

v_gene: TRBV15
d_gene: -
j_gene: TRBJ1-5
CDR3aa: ATSRAGGQPQH

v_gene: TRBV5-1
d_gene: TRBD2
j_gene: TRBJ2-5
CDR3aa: ASSPGGASGQETQY

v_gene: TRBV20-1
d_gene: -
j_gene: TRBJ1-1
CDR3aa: SASSRPTEAF

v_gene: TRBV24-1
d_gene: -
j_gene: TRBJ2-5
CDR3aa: ATSDSGRQETQY

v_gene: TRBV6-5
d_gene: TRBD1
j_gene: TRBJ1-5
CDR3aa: ASSWDRNQPQH

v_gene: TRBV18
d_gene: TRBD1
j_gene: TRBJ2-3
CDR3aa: ASSPHTGQGGTDTQY

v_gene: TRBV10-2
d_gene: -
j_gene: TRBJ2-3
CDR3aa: ASRTGTLTDTQY

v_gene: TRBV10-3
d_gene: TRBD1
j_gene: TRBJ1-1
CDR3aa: AIKGRGDTEAF

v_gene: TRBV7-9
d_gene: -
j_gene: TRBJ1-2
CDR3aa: ASSLAEKGIRGYT

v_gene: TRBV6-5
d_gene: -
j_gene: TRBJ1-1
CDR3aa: ATRTGNTEAF

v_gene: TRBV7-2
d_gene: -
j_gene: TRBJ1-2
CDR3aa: ASSSVGYGYT

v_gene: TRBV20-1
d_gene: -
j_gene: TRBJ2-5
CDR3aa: SARVRRGGGTQY

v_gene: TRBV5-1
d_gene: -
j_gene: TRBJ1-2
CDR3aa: ASSWGIGRDYGYT

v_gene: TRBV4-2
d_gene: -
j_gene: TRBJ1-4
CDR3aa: ASSQVLAGTNEKLF

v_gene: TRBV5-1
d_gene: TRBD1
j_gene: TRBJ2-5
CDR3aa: ASSSLGTEETQY